This T cell receptor beta chain was documented in a study of cytomegalovirus exposure and HLA in healthy donors. For the study at large: As released early, the data held roughly 85 million unique TCRs from HLA-typed donors.

The PCR made use of 60 Vbeta and 13 Jbeta primers. The method was immunoSEQ multiplex PCR; TCRdb's version includes in-frame clones alone and lacks a portion of them. The sample has about 120,000 clones, about 10% seen once. The CDR3 is 13 residues long. Germline CDR1 SEHNR, CDR2 FQNEAQ (reference sequence). J lost 2 bases, V lost 7 bases, and 5 bases had no gene match. This chain connects TRBV7-9 to TRBJ2-7; 7 nucleotides line up with TRBD2. This TCR was sampled from a woman under 30 in good health and CMV-seropositive. The sample comprised PBMCs. The CDR3 sequence: CASTQGGTYEQYF. The CDR3 DNA reads as TGTGCCAGCACCCAGGGAGGGACCTACGAGCAGTACTTC.